The 7 T cell receptor beta chains in this list originate from one sample, sequenced in a study of T-cell memory formation after mild COVID-19. From the 5' RACE reads, TCRdb called clonotypes with MiXCR, one entry per CDR3 protein. The sample includes over 400,000 distinct CDR3 sequences, more than 20% of them seen just once. What was sequenced was PBMCs or a T cell subset sorted from them (not recorded which). Receptors originate from an adult woman who had mild COVID-19 (a few samples of this study predate the infection). Cell type and time point are not known.

This clonotype appeared a few times. The chain employs TRBV9 and TRBJ2-3; the D is unclear. This CDR3 contains 12 residues. V shed 0 bases and J shed 4 bases, with 3 bases lying between them. Germline lookup yields CDR1 SGDLS and CDR2 YYNGEE. The CDR3 spells CASSVGADTQYF. The CDR3 region has the DNA TGTGCCAGCAGCGTAGGAGCAGATACGCAGTATTTT.

The chain carries TRBV27 and TRBJ2-5, with D tentatively TRBD2 (6 bases). CDR1 MNHEY and CDR2 SMNVEV come from the germline V gene (reference sequence). The CDR3 loop spans 14 amino acids. Trimming shortened V by 7 bases and J by 4 bases, and 16 bases separated the two germline ends. DNA of the CDR3: TGTGCCAGCACCTCCTTTGTGGGGGGAGAGACCCAGTACTTC. Translating it yields CASTSFVGGETQYF.

The gene calls are TRBV20-1 and TRBJ1-4; 9 nucleotides line up with TRBD1. The germline gives CDR1 DFQATT, CDR2 SNEGSKA (reference sequence). The trim removed 5 bases at V and 7 bases at J, leaving 11 bases unmatched. The CDR3 totals 15 residues. The CDR3 nucleotides are TGCAGTGCTGGTAGAACAGGGGGCGGGGGTGAAAAACTGTTTTTT. Translation gives CSAGRTGGGGEKLFF.

This sequence joins TRBV6-6 and TRBJ2-7, with D uncertain. V lost 6 bases and J lost 1, with 13 bases in between. This CDR3 comprises 14 residues. Germline CDR1 and CDR2: MNHNY and SVGAGI (reference sequence). CDR3 sequence: CASRDTRTSYEQYF. The DNA of the CDR3 is TGTGCCAGCAGAGACACCCGGACGTCCTACGAGCAGTACTTC.

The rearrangement links TRBV29-1 to TRBJ2-1; 8 bases map to TRBD2. With 3 bases clipped from V and 9 bases from J, the junction kept 10 bases outside the gene matches. CDR1 and CDR2 (germline): SQVTM, ANQGSEA. CDR3 length: 14 residues. CDR3 DNA sequence: TGCAGCGTTGACACCGGGAGGGCCGGGGGTGAGCAGTTCTTC. This translates into CSVDTGRAGGEQFF.

In its sample, this clonotype was seen a few times. The chain recombines TRBV4-3 with TRBJ1-5; TRBD1 matches at 7 bases. This CDR3 region has 16 residues. The junction had 12 bases not matched to a gene; V was cut back by 0 bases and J by 10 bases. Germline assignment: CDR1 LGHNA and CDR2 YSLEER. CDR3 loop: CASSQDSGQGGLPQHF. In DNA, the CDR3 is TGCGCCAGCAGCCAAGATTCGGGGCAGGGGGGCCTTCCCCAGCATTTT.

This chain connects TRBV27 to TRBJ2-7; 9 bases are shared with TRBD1. The CDR3 is 15 residues long. The J segment lost 3 bases and the V segment lost 3 bases, leaving 6 bases of the junction unmatched. Germline V gene lookup returns CDR1 MNHEY and CDR2 SMNVEV (reference sequence). This CDR3 reads CASSFAQGAGYEQYF. The CDR3 DNA sequence: TGTGCCAGCAGTTTTGCACAGGGGGCGGGCTACGAGCAGTACTTC.